These 2 T cell receptor beta chains share one sample of origin, sequenced in a study of post-analysis software for immune sequencing data. Study-level points and caveats: Five or six TRBV segments (TRBV5-6, TRBV5-1 and TRBV20-1 among them) occurred more frequently in patients than in controls.

No antigens are known for them. Libraries were made from TCR beta cDNA, and they carried unique molecular identifiers. TCRdb used MiXCR to reprocess the PCR reads, holding one entry per CDR3 protein. The sample has approximately 660,000 distinct CDR3 sequences, 59% seen once. Sequences were obtained from blood. The receptors shown here come from a girl aged 2 to 9 with multiple sclerosis.

This clonotype was counted a few times. The chain uses TRBV4-1 and TRBJ2-5; 9 bases align to TRBD2. Germline assignment: CDR1 MGHRA and CDR2 YSYEKL. V lost 0 bases and J lost 5; bases outside the gene matches: 7. CDR3 length: 16 residues. CDR3 sequence: CASSQDLGSGSETQYF. CDR3 DNA sequence: TGCGCCAGCAGCCAAGATCTTGGTAGCGGGAGTGAGACCCAGTACTTC.

This rearrangement joins TRBV24-1 to TRBJ2-1; TRBD2 is a possible D gene (6 bases). Trimming took off 4 bases at V and 0 bases at J, with 12 bases between the two ends. The germline gives CDR1 KGHDR, CDR2 SFDVKD. CDR3 length: 16 amino acids. The CDR3 sequence is CATSELDGSSYNEQFF. The CDR3 DNA reads TGTGCCACCAGTGAACTCGACGGGAGCTCCTACAATGAGCAGTTCTTC.